Detailed here is one T cell receptor (beta chain). This sample is drawn from a study of blood T cell repertoires in COVID-19. Overall study context: PBMCs, B-cell-depleted T cells, or T cells provided the cDNA or gDNA that made up the material.

The germline V gene encodes CDR1 MNHEY and CDR2 SVGAGI. The V segment lost 6 bases and the J segment 6 bases; nucleotides outside the gene matches: 5. This CDR3 region has 15 residues. This table comes from immunoSEQ multiplex PCR, and its TCRdb copy is limited to in-frame clones, with some not included. The sample holds about 350,000 clones; approximately 89% are singletons and the top ten take around 3.9%. Sequencing was performed on peripheral blood. This sequence joins TRBV6-5 and TRBJ1-6; TRBD1 aligns across 10 bases. The clonotype originates from a woman in her fifties or sixties with COVID-19, enrolled during active disease. The CDR3 nucleotides are TGTGCCAGCAGCCGGGGACAGGGGACTAATTCACCCCTCCACTTT. Its protein product is CASSRGQGTNSPLHF.